This T cell receptor beta chain is from a study of blood T cell repertoires in COVID-19. On the study more broadly: Samples of COVID-19 (acute and convalescent) were obtained from the United States, Italy and Spain.

The CDR3 covers 15 residues. From germline, CDR1 is MNHEY and CDR2 SVGAGI. The V gene lost 0 bases and the J gene lost 3 bases, with 9 bases spanning the gap. Participants reported their clinical history, and cohort assignment relied on those reports. Two consecutive negative NP/OP PCR tests, clearance, or resolved symptoms defined Cohort 3 recovery. Per the original methods: Scientists estimated how many nucleated cells there were by amplifying reference gene primers. TCRdb's table, derived via immunoSEQ multiplex PCR, lists solely in-frame clones and lacks some. That table supplies the V and J calls and clone size; D and trimming were determined from the DNA. This table has roughly 400,000 clones, 85% to 90% appearing once.

This chain links TRBV6-5 with TRBJ2-4; a possible D gene is TRBD1 (6 bases). This receptor was taken from a young man who had recovered from COVID-19. The source material was PBMCs or T cells enriched from blood (not recorded which). The CDR3 coding sequence is TGTGCCAGCAGTTACTCGGTCAGGGGCAAAAACATTCAGTACTTC. Protein: CASSYSVRGKNIQYF.